The next 23 T cell receptor beta chains were all read from a single sample in a study of blood T cell repertoires in COVID-19. TCRdb's copy holds only in-frame clones and misses some; the assay was immunoSEQ multiplex PCR. This sample has about 87,000 clones, with around three quarters found just once. The source material was peripheral blood. Source of these receptors: a woman between 45 and 65 years old with acute or convalescent COVID-19.

V and J are TRBV19 and TRBJ1-1; D remains ambiguous. The V and J ends lost 7 bases and 6 bases respectively, with 12 bases between them. Per germline, CDR1 LNHDA and CDR2 SQIVND (reference sequence). CDR3 size: 12 residues. CDR3 sequence reads: CASISGSAEAFF. CDR3 coding DNA: TGTGCCAGTATCTCGGGAAGTGCTGAAGCTTTCTTT. The entire variable domain, with the rest obtained from reference TRBV19 and TRBJ1-1, is as follows: DGGITQSPKYLFRKEGQNVTLSCEQNLNHDAMYWYRQDPGQGLRLIYYSQIVNDFQKGDIAEGYSVSREKKESFPLTVTSAQKNPTAFYLCASISGSAEAFFGQGTRLTVV.

The chain joins TRBV6-2 or TRBV6-3 to TRBJ1-1; the D gene is possibly TRBD1 (6 bases). This CDR3 comprises 14 residues. In germline, CDR1 is MNHEY, CDR2 SVGEGT. Trimming shortened V by 2 bases and J by 5 bases, and 12 bases separated the two germline ends. The CDR3 region is CASSYAPQGTEAFF. CDR3 nucleotide sequence: TGTGCCAGCAGTTACGCGCCCCAGGGGACTGAAGCTTTCTTT.

This clone was found a few times. This chain uses TRBV28 with TRBJ2-7; D might be TRBD1 (6 bases). Germline CDR1 is MDHEN and CDR2 is SYDVKM. Trimming pared 2 bases from V and 4 bases from J, leaving 27 bases between. The CDR3 is 19 amino acids. The CDR3 here is CASSLSTRAPGHKMYEQYF. For the CDR3, the DNA is TGTGCCAGCAGTTTAAGCACACGGGCCCCGGGACATAAAATGTACGAGCAGTACTTC.

This chain links TRBV19 with TRBJ2-2; 7 bases are a match to TRBD1. CDR1 LNHDA and CDR2 SQIVND come from the germline V gene (reference sequence). The CDR3 spans 15 residues. V lost 5 bases to trimming and J lost 4 bases; unmatched junction nucleotides: 7. The CDR3 protein is CASSPTGVGTGELFF. The CDR3 DNA sequence: TGTGCCAGTAGTCCCACAGGGGTCGGCACCGGGGAGCTGTTTTTT.

The chain joins TRBV6-1 to TRBJ1-1; D is perhaps TRBD1 (6 bases). V shed 3 bases and J shed 4 bases, with 12 bases lying between them. Germline CDR1 MNHNS, CDR2 SASEGT. CDR3 length: 14 amino acids. CDR3 nucleotides: TGTGCCAGCAGTGAGGCTGGGGGGGCCACTGAAGCTTTCTTT. Translating gives CASSEAGGATEAFF.

V usage is TRBV7-6 and J usage is TRBJ2-6; the D gene is possibly TRBD2 (5 bases). Trimming shortened V by 5 bases and J by 2 bases, and 19 bases separated the two germline ends. The CDR3 length is 18 residues. Germline loops: CDR1 SGHVS, CDR2 FNYEAQ. The CDR3: CASSNSEAPEPGANVLTF. In nucleotides, the CDR3 is TGTGCCAGCAGCAACTCGGAGGCCCCGGAACCTGGGGCCAACGTCCTGACTTTC.

The rearrangement links TRBV11-2 to TRBJ2-3; 9 bases map to TRBD2. This CDR3 region has 14 residues. Germline-derived CDR1 and CDR2 are SGHAT and FQNNGV. The trim removed 5 bases at V and 4 bases at J, leaving 4 bases unmatched. The CDR3 coding sequence is TGTGCCAGCAGCCAGGGACTAGCTCCAGATACGCAGTATTTT. It translates to CASSQGLAPDTQYF.

This rearrangement joins TRBV28 to TRBJ1-6; 10 bases are shared with TRBD1. J gave up 5 bases and V 10 bases, and 8 bases lay outside the gene matches. This CDR3 is built from 15 residues. CDR1 and CDR2 from the germline V gene are MDHEN and SYDVKM. This chain's CDR3 is CAIDRGRRNNSPLHF. Here the CDR3 DNA reads TGTGCCATCGACAGGGGGCGGAGGAATAATTCACCCCTCCACTTT. Combining the CDR3 with reference TRBV28 and TRBJ1-6 gives the whole variable domain DVKVTQSSRYLVKRTGEKVFLECVQDMDHENMFWYRQDPGLGLRLIYFSYDVKMKEKGDIPEGYSVSREKKERFSLILESASTNQTSMYLCAIDRGRRNNSPLHFGNGTRLTVT.

This chain joins TRBV19 and TRBJ1-1, with 7 bases that match TRBD1. J lost 1 base, V lost 5 bases, and 4 bases had no gene match. This CDR3 has 14 residues. Germline values: CDR1 LNHDA, CDR2 SQIVND (reference sequence). This CDR3 reads CASSWGQTNTEAFF. The CDR3 DNA follows: TGTGCCAGTAGTTGGGGACAGACGAACACTGAAGCTTTCTTT. Variable domain in full (rest from reference TRBV19 and TRBJ1-1): DGGITQSPKYLFRKEGQNVTLSCEQNLNHDAMYWYRQDPGQGLRLIYYSQIVNDFQKGDIAEGYSVSREKKESFPLTVTSAQKNPTAFYLCASSWGQTNTEAFFGQGTRLTVV.

The rearrangement joins TRBV27 to TRBJ2-7, with 7 bases that match TRBD2. V gave up 3 bases and J gave up 6 bases; unmatched junction bases: 5. The CDR3 length is 13 residues. Germline V gene data show CDR1 as MNHEY and CDR2 as SMNVEV (reference sequence). The CDR3: CASSFRGGFEQYF. Written as DNA, the CDR3 is TGTGCCAGCAGTTTCCGGGGAGGGTTCGAGCAGTACTTC.

The chain has TRBV6-2 or TRBV6-3 and TRBJ2-5; 10 nucleotides line up with TRBD1. In germline, CDR1 is MNHEY, CDR2 SVGEGT. After removal of 6 bases from V and 4 bases from J, the junction contained 8 bases not matched to a gene. The CDR3 has 15 amino acids. CDR3 residues: CASSPGQGGGETQYF. In DNA form, the CDR3 reads TGTGCCAGCAGCCCCGGACAGGGGGGAGGAGAGACCCAGTACTTC.

The rearrangement uses TRBV21-1 and TRBJ1-6; TRBD1, as called in the table, went unchecked against the DNA. TRBV21-1 is a documented pseudogene. The CDR3 length is 16 residues. CDR3 coding DNA: TGTGCCAGCAGCAAAGGGGACAGCTCCTATAATTCACCCCTCCACTTT. Translation gives CASSKGDSSYNSPLHF.

This chain connects TRBV7-9 to TRBJ2-1; 8 bases are a match to TRBD2. The ends lost 5 bases at V and 12 bases at J; junction bases unmatched: 9. This CDR3 has 13 residues. The V gene's germline CDR1 is SEHNR and CDR2 FQNEAQ (reference sequence). CDR3 sequence reads: CASSQIGLAGQFF. The CDR3 DNA is TGTGCCAGCAGCCAAATCGGACTAGCAGGGCAGTTCTTC.

The rearrangement joins TRBV7-2 to TRBJ2-2; no clear D. The CDR3 sequence is 13 residues long. Per germline, CDR1 SGHTA and CDR2 FQGNSA. The V and J ends lost 1 base and 6 bases respectively, with 6 bases between them. CDR3 sequence: CASSLGTAGELFF. In DNA, the CDR3 is TGTGCCAGCAGCTTAGGCACAGCCGGGGAGCTGTTTTTT.

The chain couples TRBV5-6 to TRBJ1-2; 9 bases align to TRBD1. This CDR3 has 15 amino acids. Trimming removed 4 bases from V and 3 bases from J; junction bases left unmatched: 7. Germline loops: CDR1 SGHDT, CDR2 YYEEEE. The CDR3 spells CASSGQQGADYGYTF. CDR3 bases: TGTGCCAGCAGCGGACAACAGGGGGCAGACTATGGCTACACCTTC.

This clone was recorded a few times. The V gene is TRBV6-5, the J gene TRBJ1-1; D perhaps matches TRBD1 (5 bases). Trimming took 0 bases from V and 11 from J, leaving 13 bases between them. The germline gives CDR1 MNHEY, CDR2 SVGAGI. The CDR3 length is 13 residues. In DNA form, the CDR3 reads TGTGCCAGCAGTTACTCGATCGACAGAGCGGCTTTCTTT. Its translation: CASSYSIDRAAFF.

The chain joins TRBV5-4 to TRBJ2-5; 9 positions agree with TRBD1. The CDR3 has 15 amino acids. The junction had 10 bases not matched to a gene; V was cut back by 8 bases and J by 2 bases. The V gene's germline CDR1 is SGHNT and CDR2 YYREEE (reference sequence). CDR3 nucleotide sequence: TGTGCCAGTACGTCCAGGACAGGGGATCAAGAGACCCAGTACTTC. It is translated as CASTSRTGDQETQYF.

This chain uses TRBV5-4 with TRBJ1-4; 7 positions match TRBD1. V lost 4 bases and J lost 5; bases outside the gene matches: 8. The CDR3 sequence is 15 residues long. CDR1 and CDR2 (germline): SGHNT, YYREEE (reference sequence). The CDR3: CASSVRDSQNEKLFF. In nucleotides, the CDR3 is TGTGCCAGCAGCGTCCGGGACAGCCAAAATGAAAAACTGTTTTTT.

The chain uses TRBV27 and TRBJ2-7; 9 positions match TRBD2. The CDR3 covers 14 residues. Germline V gene sequence: CDR1 MNHEY, CDR2 SMNVEV (reference sequence). J lost 2 bases, V lost 5 bases, and 4 bases had no gene match. For the CDR3, the DNA is TGTGCCAGCAGTACGACTAGCGGACCCTACGAGCAGTACTTC. This codes for CASSTTSGPYEQYF.

This chain uses TRBV7-2 with TRBJ2-5, with D perhaps matching TRBD1 (5 bases). CDR3 length equals 12 residues. Trimming removed 4 bases from V and 5 bases from J, with 8 bases in between. CDR1 and CDR2 (germline): SGHTA, FQGNSA. Here the CDR3 DNA reads TGTGCCAGCAGCTCAGGGTTGGAGACCCAGTACTTC. The encoded protein is CASSSGLETQYF.

The table lists this clone with a few counts. This sequence joins TRBV9 and TRBJ2-5, with 10 bases identical to TRBD2. V was clipped by 1 base and J by 5 bases; unmatched bases: 2. The length of the CDR3 is 14 residues. Germline values: CDR1 SGDLS, CDR2 YYNGEE. The CDR3 spells CASSVSSGGETQYF. CDR3 DNA sequence: TGTGCCAGCAGCGTATCTAGCGGGGGTGAGACCCAGTACTTC.

The chain links TRBV5-6 to TRBJ1-2; D not resolved. The germline CDR1 and CDR2 sequences are SGHDT and YYEEEE. The CDR3 contains 13 residues. V lost 0 bases to trimming and J lost 8 bases, with 11 bases between them. The CDR3 spells CASSLEAVSGYTF. The CDR3 DNA follows: TGTGCCAGCAGCTTGGAGGCGGTGAGCGGCTACACCTTC.

This chain uses TRBV7-9 with TRBJ1-1; D unresolved. Germline V lookup: CDR1 SEHNR, CDR2 FQNEAQ (reference sequence). V was shortened by 5 bases and J by 0 bases, with 10 bases between the two germline ends. The CDR3 extends over 14 amino acids. The CDR3 coding sequence is TGTGCCAGCAGCCCCAACATGGTGAACACTGAAGCTTTCTTT. As protein: CASSPNMVNTEAFF.